The 30 T cell receptor beta chains presented below share a single source sample, sequenced in a study of blood T cells in healthy people across ages (dated by TCRdb to 2013 to 2016). Preparation of the library involved 5' RACE. Sequencing was performed on an Illumina HiSeq 2500. A second roughly 6 to 12 cycle PCR used a sample-barcoded 5' primer and a J-beta primer mix. The public reads were reprocessed in TCRdb via fastp at Q25 and MiXCR, keeping in-frame beta chains. Each record represents a unique CDR3 protein, reported with the most common genes and DNA among its rows. This sample has about 620,000 distinct CDR3 sequences in its table, and more than 45% of those were observed once. The ten biggest clones cover approximately 15% of the sample. Sequenced input: blood. Every receptor here comes from a woman of 80 years or more in good health.

V gene TRBV29-1 combines with J gene TRBJ2-5; possible D gene TRBD2, 6 bases. There are 12 residues in the CDR3. Per germline, CDR1 SQVTM and CDR2 ANQGSEA. V gave up 7 bases and J gave up 3 bases, with 12 bases separating them. The CDR3 sequence is CSAISGEETQYF. CDR3 DNA: TGCAGCGCCATTAGCGGAGAAGAGACCCAGTACTTC. The entire variable domain, with the rest obtained from reference TRBV29-1 and TRBJ2-5, is as follows: SAVISQKPSRDICQRGTSLTIQCQVDSQVTMMFWYRQQPGQSLTLIATANQGSEATYESGFVIDKFPISRPNLTFSTLTVSNMSPEDSSIYLCSAISGEETQYFGPGTRLLVL.

This sequence joins TRBV7-2 and TRBJ2-3, with a weak D call TRBD2 (5 bases). V was pared by 0 bases and J by 2 bases, with 12 bases between. There are 16 residues in the CDR3. In germline, CDR1 is SGHTA, CDR2 FQGNSA. This CDR3 is CASSLARADSTDTQYF. CDR3 nucleotides: TGTGCCAGCAGCTTAGCGAGGGCAGACTCCACAGATACGCAGTATTTT.

The V call is TRBV28, the J call TRBJ1-2; 7 nucleotides align to TRBD1. Germline loops: CDR1 MDHEN, CDR2 SYDVKM. With V trimmed by 7 bases and J by 6 bases, 14 bases remained unmatched. This CDR3 contains 15 residues. The CDR3 protein is CASIEATGTEDGYTF. In nucleotides, the CDR3 is TGTGCCAGCATCGAAGCTACCGGGACAGAAGATGGCTACACCTTC.

Points on this clonotype: This may arise from a read error, as a much more abundant clone is one base away. This chain connects TRBV5-1 to TRBJ2-4, with 7 bases aligning to TRBD1. V lost 7 bases, J lost 13 bases, and 14 bases stayed unmatched. Per germline, CDR1 SGHRS and CDR2 YFSETQ. The CDR3 runs 13 residues. CDR3 bases: TGCGCCAGCTTTGACGACAGGGTCTGGGAGCAGTACTTC. Amino acids: CASFDDRVWEQYF. Together with reference TRBV5-1 and TRBJ2-4, the CDR3 gives the full variable domain: KAGVTQTPRYLIKTRGQQVTLSCSPISGHRSVSWYQQTPGQGLQFLFEYFSETQRNKGNFPGRFSGRQFSNSRSEMNVSTLELGDSALYLCASFDDRVWEQYFGAGTRLSVL.

Comment on this clonotype: A clone one base away is much larger, so this may be a read error. CDR3 coding DNA: TGTGCCAGCACATCAGGGAGCCCCTACAATGAGCAGTTCTTC. This codes for CASTSGSPYNEQFF. The V gene is TRBV12-3 or TRBV12-4, the J gene TRBJ2-1, with D perhaps given as TRBD1 or TRBD2 (5 bases each). V was shortened by 7 bases and J by 2 bases, with 12 bases between the two germline ends. This CDR3 contains 14 residues.

In DNA form, the CDR3 reads TGTGCCACCGGTTTGACTAGCGGGGAGGTGGAGACCCAGTACTTC. Translation: CATGLTSGEVETQYF. This chain connects TRBV24-1 to TRBJ2-5, with TRBD2 matching over 11 bases. In germline, CDR1 is KGHDR, CDR2 SFDVKD. The CDR3 covers 15 residues. The V and J ends lost 9 bases and 5 bases, in that order; junction bases with no gene match: 10.

This clonotype appeared a few times. CDR3 DNA: TGTGCCAGCAGCAGTCTTCCTAGCGGGGGCAGGGATACGCAGTATTTT. Protein sequence: CASSSLPSGGRDTQYF. The V and J genes are TRBV14 and TRBJ2-3; 10 bases line up with TRBD2. CDR1 SGHDN and CDR2 FVKESK come from the germline V gene. V trimming: 5 bases; J trimming: 6 bases; junction bases outside the gene matches: 11. The CDR3 sequence is 16 residues long.

In this sample, this clonotype turned up many times. The rearrangement links TRBV29-1 to TRBJ2-6; D gene uncertain. Germline lookup yields CDR1 SQVTM and CDR2 ANQGSEA. This CDR3 region has 15 residues. The germline V and J ends were trimmed by 4 bases and 0 bases, with 10 bases remaining between them. This CDR3 reads CSVGSWASGANVLTF. The CDR3 DNA follows: TGCAGCGTTGGCTCCTGGGCCTCTGGGGCCAACGTCCTGACTTTC.

About this clonotype: This may be a read error: a much more frequent sequence differs by one nucleotide. This sequence joins TRBV20-1 and TRBJ2-1, with 9 nucleotides matching TRBD2. Germline values: CDR1 DFQATT, CDR2 SNEGSKA (reference sequence). The CDR3 totals 14 residues. CDR3 loop: CSASRRGGFNGQFF. The CDR3 bases are TGCAGTGCTAGTAGGCGGGGGGGATTCAATGGGCAGTTCTTC.

The rearrangement uses TRBV7-2 and TRBJ2-3; 12 bases map to TRBD2. The trim removed 4 bases at V and 5 bases at J, leaving 7 bases unmatched. Germline-derived CDR1 and CDR2 are SGHTA and FQGNSA. The CDR3 contains 16 residues. The CDR3 region has the DNA TGTGCCAGCAGCTCGGGCACTAGCGGGAGGAGAGATACGCAGTATTTT. Its translation is CASSSGTSGRRDTQYF.

The chain is built from TRBV5-1 and TRBJ2-7, with 10 positions matching TRBD2. Germline CDR1 is SGHRS and CDR2 is YFSETQ. There are 13 residues in the CDR3. V was pared by 6 bases and J by 2 bases, with 2 bases of the junction left unmatched. The CDR3 DNA sequence: TGCGCCAGCAAAGCGGGGGGGCCCTACGAGCAGTACTTC. This sequence encodes CASKAGGPYEQYF.

On this clonotype itself: This could be a read error, since a much larger clone is one nucleotide away. The rearrangement links TRBV12-3 or TRBV12-4 to TRBJ2-1, with 12 bases fitting TRBD2. The CDR3 is made up of 15 amino acids. The CDR3 DNA reads as TGTGCCAGCAGTGGACTAGCGGGGTCCTACGATGAGCAGTTCTTC. Its translation is CASSGLAGSYDEQFF.

The CDR3 nucleotides are TGTGCCAGCAGTGAATTTCAGGGGGCGACTAATGAAAAACTGTTTTTT. It is translated as CASSEFQGATNEKLFF. The rearrangement links TRBV25-1 to TRBJ1-4; 8 bases agree with TRBD1. The length of the CDR3 is 16 residues. Germline lookup yields CDR1 MGHDK and CDR2 SYGVNS. The J segment lost 2 bases and the V segment lost 1 base, leaving 3 bases of the junction unmatched.

This clonotype was seen more than once but under ten times. The chain carries TRBV7-9 and TRBJ2-3; TRBD2 agrees at 8 bases. Trimming at V came to 5 bases and at J to 4 bases, leaving 5 bases not matched to a gene. Germline CDR1 and CDR2: SEHNR and FQNEAQ (reference sequence). The CDR3 contains 14 residues. CDR3 protein: CASSISGGSDTQYF. The CDR3 nucleotides read TGTGCCAGCAGCATAAGCGGGGGCTCAGATACGCAGTATTTT.

V and J are TRBV10-3 and TRBJ2-3, with TRBD1 matching 10 bases. V lost 8 bases to trimming and J lost 5 bases; unmatched junction nucleotides: 10. CDR1 is ENHRY, CDR2 SYGVKD, per germline. The CDR3 sequence is 15 residues long. In DNA, the CDR3 is TGTGCCATCTCCGATAAAGGGACAGGGGAAGATACGCAGTATTTT. This codes for CAISDKGTGEDTQYF.

The V call is TRBV10-1, the J call TRBJ2-1, with TRBD2 matching 7 bases. V lost 2 bases, J lost 13 bases, and 8 bases stayed unmatched. CDR1 and CDR2 from the germline V gene are WNHNN and SYGVQD (reference sequence). The CDR3 runs to 13 residues. As DNA, the CDR3 is TGCGCCAGCAGTGAGGCTACTAGCGAAGGACAGTTCTTC. Translating gives CASSEATSEGQFF.

CDR3 in amino acids: CASSLSVSIQYF. CDR3 in DNA: TGTGCCAGCAGCCTCTCAGTTAGCATTCAGTACTTC. This chain connects TRBV2 to TRBJ2-4; D not certain. The CDR3 extends over 12 amino acids. Trimming shortened V by 6 bases and J by 9 bases, and 12 bases separated the two germline ends. In germline, CDR1 is SNHLY, CDR2 FYNNEI.

This clonotype occurred many times. J is TRBJ1-2 and V is TRBV4-1; tentative D call: TRBD1 (5 bases). CDR1 is MGHRA, CDR2 YSYEKL, per germline. The CDR3 consists of 16 residues. The V and J ends lost 4 bases and 3 bases respectively, with 18 bases between them. The CDR3 here is CASSLKSVGADYGYTF. The DNA for the CDR3 is TGCGCCAGCAGCCTAAAGAGCGTAGGGGCGGACTATGGCTACACCTTC.

This clonotype appeared many times. Here the CDR3 reads CSGAKGTLGGTEQFF. CDR3 in DNA: TGCAGCGGGGCGAAGGGGACTCTTGGGGGGACTGAGCAGTTCTTC. The rearrangement joins TRBV29-1 to TRBJ2-1; tentative D call: TRBD2 (6 bases). The CDR3 contains 15 residues. V was shortened by 7 bases and J by 9 bases, with 25 bases between the two germline ends. The germline V gene encodes CDR1 SQVTM and CDR2 ANQGSEA.

CDR3 DNA sequence: TGCAGCGTTGAAAAGGGGGCGCTCAACGAGCAGTACTTC. Protein sequence: CSVEKGALNEQYF. The rearrangement uses TRBV29-1 and TRBJ2-5, with 7 nucleotides matching TRBD1. The J call could be wrong; TRBJ2-7 is a better fit for the DNA end. Germline V gene sequence: CDR1 SQVTM, CDR2 ANQGSEA. The CDR3 has 13 amino acids.

The table lists this clonotype with a few counts. The genes are TRBV12-3 or TRBV12-4 and TRBJ2-2, with D maybe TRBD2 (6 bases). Deletions cut 5 bases from V and 2 bases from J, with 15 bases between. CDR3 length: 16 residues. Written as DNA, the CDR3 is TGTGCCAGCAGTATTTCCGGGAGAATCAACACCGGGGAGCTGTTTTTT. Protein sequence: CASSISGRINTGELFF.

This chain joins TRBV7-2 and TRBJ2-1; 10 bases align to TRBD2. This CDR3 comprises 15 residues. The V and J ends lost 4 bases and 9 bases, in that order; junction bases with no gene match: 9. Germline CDR1 is SGHTA and CDR2 is FQGNSA. The CDR3 here is CASSSGLAASSEQFF. CDR3 DNA sequence: TGTGCCAGCAGCTCCGGACTAGCGGCCTCATCTGAGCAGTTCTTC.

The J gene is TRBJ2-2, the V gene TRBV4-1; D is possibly TRBD2 (6 bases). The germline gives CDR1 MGHRA, CDR2 YSYEKL. The CDR3 extends over 15 amino acids. V gave up 0 bases and J gave up 6 bases, with 11 bases separating them. CDR3 amino acids: CASSQDTGTAGELFF. Here the CDR3 DNA reads TGCGCCAGCAGCCAAGACACCGGGACTGCCGGGGAGCTGTTTTTT.

This chain joins TRBV20-1 and TRBJ1-4, with 7 bases fitting TRBD1. The V gene end was trimmed by 5 bases and the J gene end by 3 bases; junction bases not matched to a gene: 9. The CDR3 covers 15 residues. Germline CDR1 DFQATT, CDR2 SNEGSKA (reference sequence). CDR3 DNA: TGCAGTGCTCTCCCCTACAGGGGCTCTAATGAAAAACTGTTTTTT. It codes for CSALPYRGSNEKLFF.

In the case of this clonotype: A much more abundant neighbour one base away suggests this may be a read error. The genes are TRBV10-3 and TRBJ2-3, with 10 bases fitting TRBD1. The CDR3 loop spans 17 amino acids. CDR1 is ENHRY and CDR2 is SYGVKD in the germline V gene. The CDR3 nucleotides read TGTGCCATCAGAGGGGACAGGGGAAGCCCAAGCACAGATACGCGGTATTTT. This encodes CAIRGDRGSPSTDTRYF.

J is TRBJ2-5 and V is TRBV11-2; unclear D gene. The end of the DNA aligns better with TRBJ2-7, so the J call may be wrong. The length of the CDR3 is 16 residues. From germline, CDR1 is SGHAT and CDR2 FQNNGV. The CDR3 DNA follows: TGTGCCAGCAGCTTAGGTAACAGCGATTATGGTTACGAGCAGTACTTC. Translated, it gives CASSLGNSDYGYEQYF.

This clonotype was seen more than once but under ten times. The V call is TRBV28, the J call TRBJ2-5; TRBD1 is a possible D gene (6 bases). The V end was cut by 6 bases, the J end by 11 bases, with 19 bases between. The CDR3 extends over 13 amino acids. The germline V gene encodes CDR1 MDHEN and CDR2 SYDVKM. DNA of the CDR3: TGTGCCAGCAGCCTCCAGGGGATGTGGGAGCAGTACTTC. The encoded protein is CASSLQGMWEQYF.

The table lists this clonotype with many counts. This chain links TRBV28 with TRBJ1-2; TRBD1 is a possible D gene (5 bases). CDR3 length: 15 amino acids. Deletions cut 6 bases from V and 7 bases from J, with 21 bases between. The germline V gene has CDR1 MDHEN and CDR2 SYDVKM. The CDR3 protein is CASSSLRTRLSGYTF. CDR3 DNA sequence: TGTGCCAGCAGCTCTCTAAGGACACGTCTATCTGGCTACACCTTC.

This clonotype was seen at least ten times. The chain recombines TRBV28 with TRBJ2-4; D possibly corresponds to TRBD1 (6 bases). V lost 6 bases, J lost 0 bases, and 9 bases lay in between. The CDR3 sequence is 14 residues long. Per germline, CDR1 MDHEN and CDR2 SYDVKM. The CDR3 DNA sequence: TGTGCCAGCAGGACAGGAGTAGCCAAAAACATTCAGTACTTC. Its protein product is CASRTGVAKNIQYF.

This chain links TRBV20-1 with TRBJ2-1, with 8 bases that match TRBD2. Germline CDR1 DFQATT, CDR2 SNEGSKA (reference sequence). The length of the CDR3 is 15 residues. Unmatched junction bases numbered 8, after V lost 0 bases and J lost 7 bases. CDR3 region: CSARDPSGLGNEQFF. CDR3 coding DNA: TGCAGTGCTAGAGATCCTAGCGGGTTGGGAAATGAGCAGTTCTTC.